These 10 T cell receptor beta chains were sequenced from one sample in a study of early T cells in non-severe SARS-CoV-2 infection. TCRdb reanalysed the 5' RACE reads using MiXCR and keeps one entry per CDR3 protein. The data show more than 60,000 distinct CDR3 sequences, less than 5% seen once. The sample consisted of whole blood. These receptors were collected from an adult who was a healthcare worker with PCR-confirmed SARS-CoV-2 infection or an uninfected control (not recorded which).

In this sample, this clonotype turned up many times. The chain carries TRBV19 and TRBJ2-2, with D hard to call. The CDR3 runs to 14 residues. Germline V CDR1 and CDR2: LNHDA, SQIVND (reference sequence). V was cut by 3 bases and J by 6 bases, with 11 bases left in between. For the CDR3, the DNA is TGTGCCAGTAGTATCTCGGAGAGCGCCGGGGAGCTGTTTTTT. It codes for CASSISESAGELFF.

This clonotype has a handful of counts. The chain is built from TRBV4-3 and TRBJ2-1; D gene uncertain. The V end was cut by 0 bases, the J end by 6 bases, with 15 bases between. Germline loops: CDR1 LGHNA, CDR2 YSLEER. This CDR3 has 16 residues. The CDR3 spells CASSQDRASISNEQFF. The CDR3 coding sequence is TGCGCCAGCAGCCAAGATCGGGCTAGTATCTCCAATGAGCAGTTCTTC.

This clonotype was recorded at least ten times. This sequence joins TRBV11-2 and TRBJ2-7; a weak D match, TRBD2 (6 bases). Trimming stripped 1 base from V and 3 bases from J, with 13 bases between. The germline CDR1 and CDR2 sequences are SGHAT and FQNNGV. The CDR3 covers 15 residues. CDR3 amino acids: CASSLGLDYNYEQYF. Written as DNA, the CDR3 is TGTGCCAGCAGCTTAGGTTTGGACTACAACTACGAGCAGTACTTC.

This clonotype appeared a few times. The chain employs TRBV14 and TRBJ2-1, with TRBD2 matching over 9 bases. CDR3 length: 11 amino acids. Germline V gene data show CDR1 as SGHDN and CDR2 as FVKESK. After removal of 3 bases from V and 13 bases from J, the junction contained 1 base not matched to a gene. CDR3 coding DNA: TGTGCCAGCAGCCACGGGACTAGCCAGTTCTTC. Its protein is CASSHGTSQFF.

This chain connects TRBV6-2 or TRBV6-3 to TRBJ2-3; no firm D call. V was cut by 2 bases and J by 2 bases, with 2 bases left in between. Germline V gene sequence: CDR1 MNHEY, CDR2 SVGEGT. The CDR3 is 12 residues long. The CDR3 sequence is CASSYPTDTQYF. The CDR3 DNA sequence: TGTGCCAGCAGTTACCCCACAGATACGCAGTATTTT.

This clonotype came up many times. V gene TRBV7-2 combines with J gene TRBJ2-7; D not certain. V was cut by 2 bases and J by 3 bases, with 11 bases left in between. This CDR3 has 14 residues. Germline assignment: CDR1 SGHTA and CDR2 FQGNSA. The CDR3 DNA sequence: TGTGCCAGCAGCTTAACTGGATCTGACTACGAGCAGTACTTC. It is translated as CASSLTGSDYEQYF.

This clonotype appeared a few times. The chain recombines TRBV6-4 with TRBJ1-1, with a tentative D call TRBD1 (5 bases). Deletions cut 4 bases from V and 8 bases from J, with 14 bases between. This CDR3 region has 13 residues. Germline assignment: CDR1 MRHNA and CDR2 SNTAGT. CDR3 bases: TGTGCCAGCAGTGTATCCGGGGGTGGAGAAGCTTTCTTT. It is translated as CASSVSGGGEAFF.

This sequence joins TRBV7-2 and TRBJ2-3; 12 nucleotides line up with TRBD1. The trim removed 7 bases at V and 7 bases at J, leaving 3 bases unmatched. Germline CDR1 is SGHTA and CDR2 is FQGNSA. The CDR3 runs 13 residues. CDR3 sequence reads: CASTGQGAYTQYF. The DNA of the CDR3 is TGTGCCAGCACGGGACAGGGGGCATATACGCAGTATTTT.

In its sample, this clonotype was seen many times. J is TRBJ2-7 and V is TRBV6-5; the match to TRBD2 covers 15 bases. The CDR3 extends over 18 amino acids. CDR1 MNHEY and CDR2 SVGAGI come from the germline V gene. The trim removed 3 bases at V and 4 bases at J, leaving 10 bases unmatched. CDR3 nucleotide sequence: TGTGCCAGCAGTTATTCCGGACTAGCGGGAGGGCCGGGTTACGAGCAGTACTTC. Protein: CASSYSGLAGGPGYEQYF.

This clonotype was seen a handful of times. The chain links TRBV5-1 to TRBJ2-1, with D possibly TRBD1 on 5 matching bases. Germline assignment: CDR1 SGHRS and CDR2 YFSETQ. The V end was cut by 0 bases, the J end by 10 bases, with 11 bases between. The CDR3 extends over 13 amino acids. The CDR3 loop reads CASSLARAGEQFF. Written as DNA, the CDR3 is TGCGCCAGCAGCTTGGCCAGGGCTGGCGAGCAGTTCTTC.